These 16 T cell receptor beta chains were sequenced from one sample in a study of cytomegalovirus exposure and HLA in healthy donors. PCR primers comprised 60 Vbeta and 13 Jbeta primers. Clones were read by immunoSEQ multiplex PCR, and TCRdb kept only the in-frame ones, dropping some. The sample lists hundreds of thousands of clones, roughly 78% seen once, with approximately 0.47% in the top ten. Sequencing was done on a sample of PBMCs. Every receptor here comes from a boy between 10 and 17 years old in good health and CMV-seronegative.

The chain has TRBV7-2 and TRBJ1-6; D possibly corresponds to TRBD1 (6 bases). Germline values: CDR1 SGHTA, CDR2 FQGNSA. The V gene lost 5 bases and the J gene lost 5 bases, with 16 bases spanning the gap. CDR3 length: 16 residues. The CDR3 reads CASSLRGGGDNSPLHF. The CDR3, as DNA: TGTGCCAGCAGCCTCCGAGGGGGGGGCGATAATTCACCCCTCCACTTT.

This clone was seen a handful of times. The J gene is TRBJ1-2, the V gene TRBV19, with 7 positions matching TRBD1. The CDR3 spans 14 residues. The germline gives CDR1 LNHDA, CDR2 SQIVND (reference sequence). V lost 3 bases to trimming and J lost 1 base; unmatched junction nucleotides: 2. The CDR3 DNA reads TGTGCCAGTAGTATGACAGGGCGTAACTATGGCTACACCTTC. Translation gives CASSMTGRNYGYTF.

This chain uses TRBV11-3 with TRBJ1-1; 8 nucleotides match TRBD1. The germline gives CDR1 SGHNT, CDR2 YENEEA. V gave up 5 bases and J gave up 5 bases; unmatched junction bases: 13. This CDR3 has 16 amino acids. This CDR3 reads CASSRIGQGRNTEAFF. In DNA, the CDR3 is TGTGCCAGCAGCAGAATTGGACAGGGACGAAATACTGAAGCTTTCTTT. The complete variable domain, with remaining parts taken from reference TRBV11-3 and TRBJ1-1, reads EAGVVQSPRYKIIEKKQPVAFWCNPISGHNTLYWYLQNLGQGPELLIRYENEEAVDDSQLPKDRFSAERLKGVDSTLKIQPAELGDSAVYLCASSRIGQGRNTEAFFGQGTRLTVV.

The V call is TRBV7-8, the J call TRBJ1-1; the D is unclear. Germline V CDR1 and CDR2: SGHVS, FQNEAQ. V was cut by 5 bases and J by 2 bases, with 15 bases left in between. The CDR3 runs 15 residues. The CDR3 sequence is CASSPRRGLNTEAFF. Written as DNA, the CDR3 is TGTGCCAGCAGCCCAAGGCGGGGTTTAAACACTGAAGCTTTCTTT.

This sequence joins TRBV29-1 and TRBJ2-3; 7 bases agree with TRBD2. Germline lookup yields CDR1 SQVTM and CDR2 ANQGSEA. The V segment lost 0 bases and the J segment 14 bases; nucleotides outside the gene matches: 14. This CDR3 is built from 14 residues. In nucleotides, the CDR3 is TGCAGCGTTGAAGATCTCTTTTTGCGGGGGAGGGCGTATTTT. It specifies CSVEDLFLRGRAYF.

The chain combines TRBV5-5 with TRBJ1-1; weak D call: TRBD1 (6 bases). The germline CDR1 and CDR2 sequences are SGHKS and YYEKEE (reference sequence). The CDR3 extends over 15 amino acids. Trimming stripped 2 bases from V and 0 bases from J, with 11 bases between. The CDR3 loop reads CASSLWTAMNTEAFF. The CDR3 nucleotides read TGTGCCAGCAGCTTATGGACAGCTATGAACACTGAAGCTTTCTTT.

CDR3 nucleotide sequence: TGTGCCAGCAGTTTTAGGGTTGGAGGGTATAAAGAGGAGACCCAGTACTTC. Encoded protein: CASSFRVGGYKEETQYF. The chain has TRBV27 and TRBJ2-5, with D maybe TRBD2 (6 bases). Trimming stripped 3 bases from V and 5 bases from J, with 22 bases between. The length of the CDR3 is 17 residues. CDR1 is MNHEY and CDR2 is SMNVEV in the germline V gene (reference sequence).

This rearrangement joins TRBV18 to TRBJ2-7; TRBD1 matches 11 bases. Germline V lookup: CDR1 KGHSH, CDR2 LQKENI. Trimming took 3 bases from V and 2 from J; bases not matched to a gene: 3. The CDR3 loop spans 15 amino acids. The CDR3 region is CASSPTDRGPYEQYF. Here the CDR3 DNA reads TGTGCCAGCTCACCGACGGACAGGGGGCCCTACGAGCAGTACTTC.

In its sample, this clone was seen a few times. The CDR3 DNA reads as TGTGCCAGCAGCTTAGATCAGGCGGGCCTAGAGACCCAGTACTTC. Protein sequence: CASSLDQAGLETQYF. The rearrangement joins TRBV11-2 to TRBJ2-5; possible D gene TRBD2, 5 bases. The CDR3 extends over 15 amino acids. Trimming left V 0 bases short and J 4 bases short, with 12 bases between. Germline V lookup: CDR1 SGHAT, CDR2 FQNNGV.

This clone was observed a single time. This chain connects TRBV4-1 to TRBJ2-2, with D perhaps TRBD2 (5 bases). The germline CDR1 and CDR2 sequences are MGHRA and YSYEKL. Deletions cut 8 bases from V and 1 base from J, with 20 bases between. The CDR3 has 17 amino acids. In nucleotides, the CDR3 is TGCGCCAGCCGCCGAACTAGTTTGGCCCTGAACACCGGGGAGCTGTTTTTT. Translated: CASRRTSLALNTGELFF.

The CDR3 reads CASSLQGSGANVLTF. CDR3 sequence (DNA): TGTGCCAGCAGTCTCCAGGGCTCTGGGGCCAACGTCCTGACTTTC. The chain has TRBV2 and TRBJ2-6; tentatively, D is TRBD1 (5 bases). In germline, CDR1 is SNHLY, CDR2 FYNNEI. The CDR3 extends over 15 amino acids. Trimming removed 5 bases at V and 0 bases at J, with 8 bases between.

J is TRBJ2-5 and V is TRBV14; weak D call: TRBD1 (6 bases). V was pared by 4 bases and J by 2 bases, with 14 bases between. Per the germline V gene, CDR1 is SGHDN and CDR2 is FVKESK. The CDR3 contains 15 residues. The CDR3 DNA sequence: TGTGCCAGCAGCCGAGCCTTCCAGGGGCAAGAGACCCAGTACTTC. As protein: CASSRAFQGQETQYF.

The gene calls are TRBV5-1 and TRBJ2-3; 16 bases are shared with TRBD2. The CDR3 has 16 residues. Trimming took 4 bases from V and 2 from J; bases not matched to a gene: 1. Germline CDR1 SGHRS, CDR2 YFSETQ. DNA of the CDR3: TGCGCCAGCAGCGGGACTAGCGGGGGGGCCACAGATACGCAGTATTTT. Amino acid sequence: CASSGTSGGATDTQYF.

The chain combines TRBV5-6 with TRBJ1-1; 7 bases map to TRBD1. With V trimmed by 3 bases and J by 4 bases, 3 bases remained unmatched. The CDR3 has 13 residues. Germline loops: CDR1 SGHDT, CDR2 YYEEEE. CDR3 sequence reads: CASSWDRSTEAFF. The CDR3 DNA reads TGTGCCAGCAGCTGGGACAGAAGCACTGAAGCTTTCTTT.

This clone was observed a handful of times. The rearrangement joins TRBV11-2 to TRBJ2-7, with D tentatively TRBD2 (7 bases). There are 17 residues in the CDR3. CDR1 SGHAT and CDR2 FQNNGV come from the germline V gene. The germline V and J ends were trimmed by 3 bases and 3 bases, with 21 bases remaining between them. CDR3 region: CASSFFGGLPPVYEQYF. The CDR3 DNA reads as TGTGCCAGCAGCTTTTTCGGGGGGCTACCACCGGTCTACGAGCAGTACTTC.

This clone showed up just a few times. The chain combines TRBV10-2 with TRBJ1-5; D unclear. The CDR3 sequence is 13 residues long. Trimming took off 2 bases at V and 5 bases at J, with 7 bases between the two ends. In germline, CDR1 is WSHSY, CDR2 SAAADI. The CDR3 sequence: CASSEGPYQPQHF. DNA for the CDR3: TGCGCCAGCAGTGAGGGGCCCTATCAGCCCCAGCATTTT.